One and the same sample provided the 26 T cell receptor beta chains below, sequenced in a study of blood T cell repertoires in COVID-19. TCRdb keeps only in-frame clones here, not all; method: immunoSEQ multiplex PCR. The data contain approximately 240,000 clones, around nine tenths of them seen just once; the ten biggest clones take up around 0.86%. The specimen was peripheral blood. Receptors originate from a man aged 30 to 45 with COVID-19, enrolled during active disease.

There are a few counts of this clone. The chain has TRBV14 and TRBJ2-3; a possible D gene is TRBD2 (7 bases). Trimming took off 4 bases at V and 5 bases at J, with 22 bases between the two ends. The germline CDR1 and CDR2 sequences are SGHDN and FVKESK. There are 17 residues in the CDR3. CDR3 loop: CASSPIPVWGGRDTQYF. The CDR3 bases are TGTGCCAGCAGCCCAATTCCCGTGTGGGGGGGGCGAGATACGCAGTATTTT.

The chain has TRBV3-1 (or the pseudogene TRBV3-2) and TRBJ1-2; D may be TRBD1 (5 bases). Germline CDR1 reads LGHDT; CDR2 reads YNNKEL (reference sequence). V was trimmed by 6 bases and J by 2 bases, leaving 16 bases between them. This CDR3 is 15 amino acids long. For the CDR3, the DNA is TGTGCCAGCAGTTCTCAAGGGGCAGGGAACTATGGCTACACCTTC. Translation gives CASSSQGAGNYGYTF.

V gene TRBV12-3 or TRBV12-4 combines with J gene TRBJ2-3; maybe TRBD2 (5 bases). The CDR3 spans 13 residues. Trimming shortened V by 6 bases and J by 0 bases, and 7 bases separated the two germline ends. The CDR3 coding sequence is TGTGCCAGCAGGAGGACTAGCACAGATACGCAGTATTTT. Encoded protein: CASRRTSTDTQYF.

This rearrangement joins TRBV5-1 to TRBJ1-6, with D perhaps TRBD1 (5 bases). Trimming stripped 4 bases from V and 14 bases from J, with 16 bases between. Germline V gene lookup returns CDR1 SGHRS and CDR2 YFSETQ. CDR3 length: 13 residues. The DNA of the CDR3 is TGCGCCAGCAGCAGAGAAGGGGTTACGACCCTCCACTTT. It encodes CASSREGVTTLHF.

This chain uses TRBV27 with TRBJ2-1, with 10 nucleotides matching TRBD1. The CDR3 runs to 15 residues. Looked up from germline, CDR1 is MNHEY and CDR2 is SMNVEV (reference sequence). V lost 3 bases to trimming and J lost 6 bases; unmatched junction nucleotides: 5. The CDR3 reads CASSLGTGASNEQFF. CDR3 sequence (DNA): TGTGCCAGCAGTTTGGGGACAGGGGCCTCCAATGAGCAGTTCTTC.

The rearrangement links TRBV6-5 to TRBJ2-7; 12 bases line up with TRBD2. This CDR3 has 14 residues. Germline lookup yields CDR1 MNHEY and CDR2 SVGAGI. The V gene end was trimmed by 5 bases and the J gene end by 2 bases; junction bases not matched to a gene: 1. CDR3 amino acids: CASSRTSGAYEQYF. The DNA for the CDR3 is TGTGCCAGCAGTAGGACTAGCGGGGCCTACGAGCAGTACTTC.

The chain is built from TRBV6-4 and TRBJ1-6; TRBD1 might be the D (5 bases). Germline CDR1 MRHNA, CDR2 SNTAGT. This CDR3 contains 13 residues. V dropped 6 bases and J dropped 7 bases, with 10 bases sitting between them. The DNA for the CDR3 is TGTGCCAGCAGCGCAGACAGCAATTCACCCCTCCACTTT. The encoded protein is CASSADSNSPLHF.

J is TRBJ1-6 and V is TRBV4-2, with 7 bases matching TRBD1. The CDR3 sequence is 14 residues long. Trimming at V came to 1 base and at J to 13 bases, leaving 7 bases not matched to a gene. Per the germline V gene, CDR1 is LGHNA and CDR2 is YNFKEQ. The CDR3 sequence is CASSQGTGDGPLHF. Written as DNA, the CDR3 is TGTGCCAGCAGCCAAGGGACAGGCGACGGGCCCCTCCACTTT.

The chain joins TRBV6-5 to TRBJ1-1; D gene ambiguous. Between the trimmed V and J ends, which lost 3 bases and 6 bases, there was a span of 17 bases. This CDR3 is built from 15 residues. Germline lookup yields CDR1 MNHEY and CDR2 SVGAGI. The CDR3 loop is CASSYEANLWAEAFF. The CDR3 DNA reads TGTGCCAGCAGTTATGAGGCGAACTTATGGGCTGAAGCTTTCTTT.

The J gene is TRBJ2-1, the V gene TRBV27, with 9 bases matching TRBD2. The V gene end was trimmed by 4 bases and the J gene end by 7 bases; junction bases not matched to a gene: 11. Germline lookup yields CDR1 MNHEY and CDR2 SMNVEV (reference sequence). This CDR3 has 16 residues. CDR3 sequence reads: CASSSILAGAGNEQFF. The CDR3, as DNA: TGTGCCAGCAGTTCGATTTTAGCGGGGGCGGGAAATGAGCAGTTCTTC.

V gene TRBV2 combines with J gene TRBJ1-1; unclear D gene. The length of the CDR3 is 14 residues. Trimming cost V 4 bases and J 7 bases, with 16 bases left between them. Germline V gene sequence: CDR1 SNHLY, CDR2 FYNNEI. CDR3 residues: CASSADGVSGEAFF. In DNA, the CDR3 is TGTGCCAGCAGTGCAGACGGGGTATCGGGTGAAGCTTTCTTT.

The V gene is TRBV18, the J gene TRBJ1-4, with 9 bases identical to TRBD1. The germline V gene has CDR1 KGHSH and CDR2 LQKENI. The CDR3 contains 14 residues. Trimming removed 3 bases from V and 8 bases from J; junction bases left unmatched: 4. For the CDR3, the DNA is TGTGCCAGCTCACCTGACAGGGGGGCCGAAAAACTGTTTTTT. Encoded protein: CASSPDRGAEKLFF.

This chain joins TRBV11-1 and TRBJ1-2, with 9 bases that match TRBD1. Germline CDR1 SGHAT, CDR2 FQDESV (reference sequence). V lost 5 bases, J lost 2 bases, and 3 bases stayed unmatched. The CDR3 runs 14 residues. CDR3 nucleotides: TGTGCCAGCAGCCCCGGGACAGGGAACTATGGCTACACCTTC. It specifies CASSPGTGNYGYTF.

CDR3 coding DNA: TGTGCCATCAGTCCGGGGGTCGAAAATCAGCCCCAGCATTTT. Protein: CAISPGVENQPQHF. The chain has TRBV10-3 and TRBJ1-5; weak D call: TRBD1 (5 bases). The V end was cut by 5 bases, the J end by 4 bases, with 12 bases between. This CDR3 comprises 14 residues. Germline V CDR1 and CDR2: ENHRY, SYGVKD.

The rearrangement links TRBV2 to TRBJ1-1; the match to TRBD1 covers 7 bases. V dropped 5 bases and J dropped 4; count of bases not matched to a gene: 7. Looked up from germline, CDR1 is SNHLY and CDR2 is FYNNEI. The length of the CDR3 is 14 residues. The CDR3 nucleotides read TGTGCCAGCAGTATCTACAGGGGAGTCACTGAAGCTTTCTTT. It yields the protein CASSIYRGVTEAFF.

J is TRBJ1-3 and V is TRBV10-3; tentative D call: TRBD1 (5 bases). The V and J ends lost 8 bases and 1 base respectively, with 9 bases between them. CDR1 and CDR2 from the germline V gene are ENHRY and SYGVKD. This CDR3 comprises 13 residues. CDR3: CAIGGLSGNTIYF. The DNA of the CDR3 is TGTGCCATCGGGGGGTTGTCTGGAAACACCATATATTTT.

This clone was found once. The junction departs from germline at one end; a sequencing error may be responsible. The same CDR3 is also encoded by other DNA sequences in this sample. The chain links TRBV11-2 to TRBJ1-4, with D possibly TRBD1 on 6 matching bases. CDR3 length: 14 residues. Germline loops: CDR1 SGHAT, CDR2 FQNNGV. The CDR3 DNA sequence: TGTGCCAGCAGCCCCGGGACAACAAATGAAAAACTGTTTTTT. As protein: CASSPGTTNEKLFF.

This chain links TRBV3-1 (or the pseudogene TRBV3-2) with TRBJ1-6, with D perhaps TRBD1 (6 bases). This CDR3 is 15 amino acids long. Trimming shortened V by 0 bases and J by 7 bases, and 10 bases separated the two germline ends. The germline CDR1 and CDR2 sequences are LGHDT and YNNKEL (reference sequence). The CDR3 sequence: CASSQEGQGNSPLHF. In DNA, the CDR3 is TGTGCCAGCAGCCAAGAAGGGCAGGGGAATTCACCCCTCCACTTT.

To note about this clone: At one of its ends the junction is not consistent with the germline gene, which may arise from a read error. The chain joins TRBV2 to TRBJ2-5; D gene ambiguous. This CDR3 contains 10 residues. CDR1 SNHLY and CDR2 FYNNEI come from the germline V gene. CDR3 loop: CASSEETQYF. The CDR3 DNA is TGTGCCAGCAGCGAAGAGACCCAGTACTTC.

This chain uses TRBV5-4 with TRBJ1-6; D not resolved. The germline V gene encodes CDR1 SGHNT and CDR2 YYREEE (reference sequence). This CDR3 comprises 13 residues. The V end was cut by 9 bases, the J end by 7 bases, with 14 bases between. The CDR3 is CAKPAGRNSPLHF. The CDR3 DNA sequence: TGTGCCAAGCCCGCAGGTCGGAATTCACCCCTCCACTTT.

The rearrangement links TRBV5-1 to TRBJ2-2; 7 nucleotides match TRBD1. CDR3 length equals 17 residues. Germline-derived CDR1 and CDR2 are SGHRS and YFSETQ. The junction had 8 bases not matched to a gene; V was cut back by 0 bases and J by 3 bases. The CDR3 reads CASSLDTGVGDTGELFF. CDR3 in DNA: TGCGCCAGCAGCTTGGACACAGGGGTGGGGGACACCGGGGAGCTGTTTTTT. The full variable domain, completed using reference TRBV5-1 and TRBJ2-2, is KAGVTQTPRYLIKTRGQQVTLSCSPISGHRSVSWYQQTPGQGLQFLFEYFSETQRNKGNFPGRFSGRQFSNSRSEMNVSTLELGDSALYLCASSLDTGVGDTGELFFGEGSRLTVL.

J is TRBJ1-5 and V is TRBV3-1 (or the pseudogene TRBV3-2), with D possibly TRBD1 on 5 matching bases. The CDR3 loop spans 15 amino acids. Trimming shortened V by 5 bases and J by 2 bases, and 13 bases separated the two germline ends. Germline V gives CDR1 LGHDT, CDR2 YNNKEL (reference sequence). The CDR3 reads CASSETTGGNQPQHF. The DNA for the CDR3 is TGTGCCAGCAGCGAAACTACAGGCGGCAATCAGCCCCAGCATTTT.

V usage is TRBV11-3 and J usage is TRBJ2-4; 10 bases line up with TRBD1. After removal of 5 bases from V and 5 bases from J, the junction contained 6 bases not matched to a gene. Per the germline V gene, CDR1 is SGHNT and CDR2 is YENEEA. The CDR3 covers 15 residues. The CDR3 DNA reads TGTGCCAGCAGCCGTCACGGGACAGGGGAAAACATTCAGTACTTC. Residues: CASSRHGTGENIQYF.

The chain couples TRBV5-4 to TRBJ1-4, with TRBD1 matching over 9 bases. The trim removed 3 bases at V and 3 bases at J, leaving 3 bases unmatched. This CDR3 is 15 amino acids long. The germline V gene has CDR1 SGHNT and CDR2 YYREEE (reference sequence). The chain's CDR3 is CASSSRDRANEKLFF. The CDR3 coding sequence is TGTGCCAGCAGCTCACGGGACAGGGCTAATGAAAAACTGTTTTTT.

In DNA form, the CDR3 reads TGTGCCAGCAGCTTAGGCTCTGCAGGGGACCATGAGCAGTTCTTC. Protein: CASSLGSAGDHEQFF. The rearrangement joins TRBV11-3 to TRBJ2-1, with D perhaps matching TRBD1 (6 bases). This CDR3 has 15 residues. V dropped 1 base and J dropped 8 bases, with 15 bases sitting between them. Germline CDR1 SGHNT, CDR2 YENEEA.

V usage is TRBV10-1 and J usage is TRBJ1-4; D is perhaps TRBD1 (6 bases). The CDR3 has 15 residues. The V gene lost 0 bases and the J gene lost 8 bases, with 13 bases spanning the gap. Germline values: CDR1 WNHNN, CDR2 SYGVQD (reference sequence). The CDR3 DNA reads as TGCGCCAGCAGTGAGTCGACAGGAACGGGGGAAAAACTGTTTTTT. Translating gives CASSESTGTGEKLFF.